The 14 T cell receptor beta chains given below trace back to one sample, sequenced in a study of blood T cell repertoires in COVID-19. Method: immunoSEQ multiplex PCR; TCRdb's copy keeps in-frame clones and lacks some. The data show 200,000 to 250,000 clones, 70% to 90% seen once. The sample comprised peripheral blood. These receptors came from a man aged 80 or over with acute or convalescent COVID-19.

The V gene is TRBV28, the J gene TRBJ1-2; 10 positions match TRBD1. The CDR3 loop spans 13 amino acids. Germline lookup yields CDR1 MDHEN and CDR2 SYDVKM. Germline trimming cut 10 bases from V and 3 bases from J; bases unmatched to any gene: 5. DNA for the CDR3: TGTGCCACGGGACAGGGGCGCCACTATGGCTACACCTTC. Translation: CATGQGRHYGYTF.

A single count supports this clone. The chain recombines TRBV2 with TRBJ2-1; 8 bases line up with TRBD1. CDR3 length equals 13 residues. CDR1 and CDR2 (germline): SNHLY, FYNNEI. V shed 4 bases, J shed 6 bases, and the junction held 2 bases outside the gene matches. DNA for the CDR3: TGTGCCAGCAGTGGCGACAGGGGCAATGAGCAGTTCTTC. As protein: CASSGDRGNEQFF.

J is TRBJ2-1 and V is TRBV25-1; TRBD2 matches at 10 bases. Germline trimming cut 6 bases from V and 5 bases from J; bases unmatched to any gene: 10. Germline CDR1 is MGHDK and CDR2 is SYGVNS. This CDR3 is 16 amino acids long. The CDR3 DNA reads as TGTGCCAGCAGGGGAGCGTCTAGCGGGGGCAACAATGAGCAGTTCTTC. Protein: CASRGASSGGNNEQFF.

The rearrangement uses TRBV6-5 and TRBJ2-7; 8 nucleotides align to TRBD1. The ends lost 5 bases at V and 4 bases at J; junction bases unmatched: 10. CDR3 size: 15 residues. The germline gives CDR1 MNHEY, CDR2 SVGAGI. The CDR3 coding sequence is TGTGCCAGCAGTCCAGATCGGACAGGGTCTTACGAGCAGTACTTC. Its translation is CASSPDRTGSYEQYF.

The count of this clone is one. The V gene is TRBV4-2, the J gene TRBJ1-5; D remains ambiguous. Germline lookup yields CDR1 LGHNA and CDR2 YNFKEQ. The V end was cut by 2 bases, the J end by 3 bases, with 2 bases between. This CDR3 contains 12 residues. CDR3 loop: CASSQLNQPQHF. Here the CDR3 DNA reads TGTGCCAGCAGCCAACTCAATCAGCCCCAGCATTTT.

CDR3 nucleotide sequence: TGCGCCAGCAGCCCCCGACTAGCGGGGGGTAACGAGCAGTACTTC. Protein sequence: CASSPRLAGGNEQYF. The rearrangement links TRBV5-1 to TRBJ2-7, with 13 bases matching TRBD2. Germline-derived CDR1 and CDR2 are SGHRS and YFSETQ. The CDR3 runs 15 residues. Germline trimming cut 4 bases from V and 5 bases from J; bases unmatched to any gene: 6.

The CDR3 DNA is TGTGCCAGCAGCTTACACCGAGCTGCAACTAATGAAAAACTGTTTTTT. This sequence encodes CASSLHRAATNEKLFF. This sequence joins TRBV7-2 and TRBJ1-4; D is unresolved. V gave up 2 bases and J gave up 0 bases, with 10 bases separating them. This CDR3 spans 16 amino acids. Per germline, CDR1 SGHTA and CDR2 FQGNSA.

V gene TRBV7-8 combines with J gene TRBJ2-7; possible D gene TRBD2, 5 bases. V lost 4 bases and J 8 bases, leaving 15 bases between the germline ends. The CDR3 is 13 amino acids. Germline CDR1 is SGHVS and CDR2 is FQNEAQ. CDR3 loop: CASSSLNGEKQYF. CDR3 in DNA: TGTGCCAGCAGCTCTTTAAACGGGGAGAAGCAGTACTTC.

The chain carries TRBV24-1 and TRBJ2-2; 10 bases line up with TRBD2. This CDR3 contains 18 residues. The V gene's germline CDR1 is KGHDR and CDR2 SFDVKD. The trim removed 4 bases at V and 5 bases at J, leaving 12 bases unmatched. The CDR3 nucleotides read TGTGCCACCAGTGAGTCCTTTCTAGCGGGAGCTACGACCGGGGAGCTGTTTTTT. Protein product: CATSESFLAGATTGELFF.

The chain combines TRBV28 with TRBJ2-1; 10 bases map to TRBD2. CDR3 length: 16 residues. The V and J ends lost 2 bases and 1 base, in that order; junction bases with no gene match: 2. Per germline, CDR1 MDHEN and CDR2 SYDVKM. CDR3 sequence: CASSLRTSGSYNEQFF. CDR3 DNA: TGTGCCAGCAGTTTACGGACTAGCGGTTCCTACAATGAGCAGTTCTTC.

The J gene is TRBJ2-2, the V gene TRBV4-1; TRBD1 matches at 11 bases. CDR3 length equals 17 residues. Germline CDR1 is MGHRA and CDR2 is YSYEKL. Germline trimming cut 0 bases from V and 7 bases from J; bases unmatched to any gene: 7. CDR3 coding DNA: TGCGCCAGCAGCCAAGAAAAAGGACAGGGGGCTGTCGGGGAGCTGTTTTTT. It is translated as CASSQEKGQGAVGELFF.

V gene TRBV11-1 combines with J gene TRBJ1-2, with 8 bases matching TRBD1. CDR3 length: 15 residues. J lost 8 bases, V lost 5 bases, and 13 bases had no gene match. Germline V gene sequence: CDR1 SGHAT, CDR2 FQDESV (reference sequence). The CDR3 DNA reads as TGTGCCAGCAGCCGACTGGGACAGGCCGCCTTAGGCTACACCTTC. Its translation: CASSRLGQAALGYTF.

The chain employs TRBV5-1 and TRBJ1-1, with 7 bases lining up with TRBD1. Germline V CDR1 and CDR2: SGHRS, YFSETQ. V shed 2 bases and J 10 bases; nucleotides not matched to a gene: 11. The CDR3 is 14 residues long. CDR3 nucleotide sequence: TGCGCCAGCAGCTTCGAAGGGGGACAGAAGACAGCTTTCTTT. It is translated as CASSFEGGQKTAFF.

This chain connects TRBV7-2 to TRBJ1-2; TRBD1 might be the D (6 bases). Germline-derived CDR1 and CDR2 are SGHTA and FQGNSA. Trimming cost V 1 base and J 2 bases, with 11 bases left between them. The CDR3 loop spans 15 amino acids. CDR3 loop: CASSLGGRGNYGYTF. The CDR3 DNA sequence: TGTGCCAGCAGCTTAGGTGGTAGGGGGAACTATGGCTACACCTTC.